These 18 T cell receptor beta chains came from one sample sequenced in a study of T cell clonality in common variable immunodeficiency. TCRdb's copy holds only in-frame clones and misses some; the assay was immunoSEQ multiplex PCR. The sample yields 50,000 to 60,000 clones, without any singletons. The sequencing input was peripheral blood mononuclear cells. The source is a person between 18 and 75 years old in good health.

This clone came up many times. The read ends 3 residues shy of where the CDR3 ends; the end is completed using the germline J gene. V usage is TRBV7-2 and J usage is TRBJ1-2; TRBD1 might be the D (5 bases). The CDR3 is made up of 11 amino acids. Per the germline V gene, CDR1 is SGHTA and CDR2 is FQGNSA. V gave up 5 bases and J gave up 5 bases, with 6 bases separating them. The covered CDR3 bases are TGTGCCAGCAGCCCAGGGTATGGC. Protein sequence: CASSPGYG. The entire CDR3 sequence reads CASSPGYGYTF.

Comments on this clone: Read sequence stops 3 residues before the CDR3 end, and the germline J gene provides the missing end. This chain connects TRBV11-2 to TRBJ2-3, with D maybe TRBD2 (5 bases). The CDR3 extends over 13 amino acids. Trimming stripped 2 bases from V and 3 bases from J, with 6 bases between. Germline V lookup: CDR1 SGHAT, CDR2 FQNNGV. The sequenced part of the CDR3 DNA is TGTGCCAGCAGCTTACCGGGGACAGATACG. Protein: CASSLPGTDT. The entire CDR3 is CASSLPGTDTQYF. Full variable domain (missing parts from reference TRBV11-2 and TRBJ2-3): EAGVAQSPRYKIIEKRQSVAFWCNPISGHATLYWYQQILGQGPKLLIQFQNNGVVDDSQLPKDRFSAERLKGVDSTLKIQPAKLEDSAVYLCASSLPGTDTQYFGPGTRLTVL.

This clone has a count of ten or more. The read stops 3 residues short of the end of the CDR3; the missing end is completed from the germline J gene. The chain employs TRBV3-1 (or the pseudogene TRBV3-2) and TRBJ1-1; 8 positions agree with TRBD1. CDR1 and CDR2 (germline): LGHDT, YNNKEL (reference sequence). Trimming cost V 3 bases and J 6 bases; bases outside gene matches: 6. The CDR3 spans 14 residues. The CDR3 DNA, read in part, is TGTGCCAGCAGCCAGGTTTTACAGGGGGCTGAA. Translating gives CASSQVLQGAE. The complete CDR3 protein is CASSQVLQGAEAFF.

Turning to this clone: The sequenced fragment ends 3 residues before the CDR3 boundary, so the rest is inferred from the germline J gene. This chain joins TRBV19 and TRBJ2-7, with no clear D. Trimming took 0 bases from V and 3 from J, leaving 3 bases between them. The CDR3 has 12 amino acids. The germline CDR1 and CDR2 sequences are LNHDA and SQIVND (reference sequence). The sequenced part of the CDR3 DNA is TGTGCCAGTAGTATAGACAGCTACGAG. This sequence encodes CASSIDSYE. The full CDR3 reads CASSIDSYEQYF. The full variable domain, with the rest looked up from reference TRBV19 and TRBJ2-7, is DGGITQSPKYLFRKEGQNVTLSCEQNLNHDAMYWYRQDPGQGLRLIYYSQIVNDFQKGDIAEGYSVSREKKESFPLTVTSAQKNPTAFYLCASSIDSYEQYFGPGTRLTVT.

In its sample, this clone was seen many times. The read terminates 3 residues ahead of where the CDR3 ends, so the germline J gene completes it. The V and J genes are TRBV3-1 (or the pseudogene TRBV3-2) and TRBJ2-4; 9 bases agree with TRBD1. After removal of 4 bases from V and 0 bases from J, the junction contained 4 bases not matched to a gene. CDR3 size: 16 residues. The V gene's germline CDR1 is LGHDT and CDR2 YNNKEL (reference sequence). The CDR3: CASSRRDRVAKNIQYF. Partial CDR3 DNA: TGTGCCAGCAGCCGACGGGACAGGGTAGCCAAAAACATT.

In this sample, this clone turned up many times. The read ends 3 residues before the CDR3 terminus; that terminus is restored from the germline J gene. V usage is TRBV5-1 and J usage is TRBJ2-4; D perhaps matches TRBD1 (5 bases). CDR3 length: 17 amino acids. Trimming pared 1 base from V and 0 bases from J, leaving 14 bases between. Germline lookup yields CDR1 SGHRS and CDR2 YFSETQ. The CDR3 bases that were read are TGCGCCAGCAGCTTGTACGACAGCGCACTAGCCAAAAACATT. Its translation is CASSLYDSALAKNI. From start to end, the CDR3 is CASSLYDSALAKNIQYF.

The sequenced CDR3 bases are TGTGCCAGCAGCCTTCAGGGGACAGGTCAAGAGACC. This translates into CASSLQGTGQET. The complete CDR3 protein is CASSLQGTGQETQYF. The rearrangement joins TRBV14 to TRBJ2-5; TRBD1 agrees at 8 bases. The missing CDR3 end, 3 residues past where the read stops, is filled in from the germline J gene. Trimming removed 4 bases from V and 2 bases from J; junction bases left unmatched: 6. This CDR3 has 15 residues. The V gene's germline CDR1 is SGHDN and CDR2 FVKESK.

This clone was detected ten times or more. Sequencing ends 3 residues short of the CDR3 end; the germline J gene provides the rest. V is TRBV30 and J is TRBJ2-6; the match to TRBD1 covers 10 bases. The CDR3 covers 15 residues. The trim removed 5 bases at V and 1 base at J, leaving 2 bases unmatched. In germline, CDR1 is GTSNPN, CDR2 SVGIG (reference sequence). The CDR3 spells CAWGQGVSGANVLTF. The sequenced part of the CDR3 DNA is TGTGCCTGGGGACAGGGGGTATCTGGGGCCAACGTC.

This clone was counted between two and nine times. From the germline J gene comes the end of the CDR3, since the read stops 3 residues before it. This sequence joins TRBV7-9 and TRBJ2-3; D ambiguous. The ends were cut back, 5 bases at V and 3 bases at J, with 3 bases in the middle. The CDR3 is 11 amino acids. Germline V CDR1 and CDR2: SEHNR, FQNEAQ (reference sequence). The part of the CDR3 DNA that was read is TGTGCCAGCAGCCTTACAGATACG. It is translated as CASSLTDT. The full-length CDR3 reads as CASSLTDTQYF.

This clone was picked up many times. The CDR3 extends 3 residues past the end of the read, so its final part is completed from the germline J gene. This sequence joins TRBV2 and TRBJ2-5, with 8 bases aligning to TRBD2. V shed 6 bases, J shed 2 bases, and the junction held 14 bases outside the gene matches. The length of the CDR3 is 17 residues. Germline CDR1 and CDR2: SNHLY and FYNNEI. The CDR3 here is CASSLRPSAGAQETQYF. The sequenced part of the CDR3 DNA is TGTGCCAGCAGCCTACGCCCCTCAGCGGGGGCTCAAGAGACC.

The table lists this clone with many counts. The CDR3 end is not reached by the read, which stops 3 residues before it; the germline J gene fills it in. The chain combines TRBV19 with TRBJ2-7; TRBD2 is a possible D gene (5 bases). This CDR3 is 12 amino acids long. Germline V CDR1 and CDR2: LNHDA, SQIVND (reference sequence). The V end lost 9 bases, the J end lost 6 bases, and 15 bases lay between the germline ends. CDR3 protein: CASHGSAGEQYF. Incomplete CDR3 DNA: TGTGCCAGCCACGGATCGGCGGGCGAG.

This clone was picked up many times. The read ends 3 residues shy of where the CDR3 ends; the end is completed using the germline J gene. This chain uses TRBV6-1 with TRBJ2-7; 7 bases agree with TRBD2. J lost 2 bases, V lost 2 bases, and 12 bases had no gene match. This CDR3 contains 17 residues. CDR1 is MNHNS and CDR2 is SASEGT in the germline V gene. This chain's CDR3 is CASSEMGGGRVPYEQYF. The part of the CDR3 DNA that was read is TGTGCCAGCAGTGAAATGGGCGGGGGACGGGTACCCTACGAG.

This clone was counted many times. The read terminates 3 residues ahead of where the CDR3 ends, so the germline J gene completes it. The J gene is TRBJ1-2, the V gene TRBV19, with D tentatively TRBD1 (6 bases). The V gene lost 3 bases and the J gene lost 7 bases, with 15 bases spanning the gap. The germline CDR1 and CDR2 sequences are LNHDA and SQIVND (reference sequence). The CDR3 covers 14 residues. The CDR3 is CASSIGQGTSGYTF. CDR3 bases read: TGTGCCAGTAGTATCGGGCAGGGGACGTCTGGC.

Of note for this clone: From the germline J gene comes the end of the CDR3, since the read stops 3 residues before it. The genes are TRBV7-3 and TRBJ1-6, with TRBD1 matching over 11 bases. J lost 8 bases, V lost 0 bases, and 6 bases had no gene match. CDR3 length equals 17 residues. The germline CDR1 and CDR2 sequences are SGHTA and FQGTGA. The covered CDR3 bases are TGTGCCAGCAGCTTAACCGGACAGGGGGCAGGTGATTCACCC. Encoded protein: CASSLTGQGAGDSP. The complete CDR3 sequence is CASSLTGQGAGDSPLHF.

This clone was found many times. The read terminates 3 residues before the CDR3 end, so the remaining end is supplied by the germline J gene. The rearrangement links TRBV11-2 to TRBJ1-2; TRBD1 is a possible D gene (6 bases). This CDR3 is built from 14 residues. Germline V gives CDR1 SGHAT, CDR2 FQNNGV. The CDR3 DNA, read in part, is TGTGCCAGCAGATCCGGGACACTCAGGGAGGGC. This codes for CASRSGTLREG. Given in full, the CDR3 is CASRSGTLREGYTF. Complete variable domain (other parts from reference TRBV11-2 and TRBJ1-2): EAGVAQSPRYKIIEKRQSVAFWCNPISGHATLYWYQQILGQGPKLLIQFQNNGVVDDSQLPKDRFSAERLKGVDSTLKIQPAKLEDSAVYLCASRSGTLREGYTFGSGTRLTVV.

This clone came up a few times. The sequenced part of the CDR3 DNA is TGTGCCAGCAGCGCCCGAGCGGAGCCCTACGAG. Its protein is CASSARAEPYE. The CDR3, in full, reads CASSARAEPYEQYF. The chain is built from TRBV11-2 and TRBJ2-7, with D possibly being TRBD2 (5 bases). Read sequence stops 3 residues before the CDR3 end, and the germline J gene provides the missing end. The CDR3 covers 14 residues. Between the trimmed V and J ends, which lost 5 bases and 2 bases, there was a span of 13 bases. From germline, CDR1 is SGHAT and CDR2 FQNNGV.

This clone was seen many times. The read comes to an end 3 residues before the CDR3 does, leaving the germline J gene to fill in the end. The genes are TRBV19 and TRBJ1-5, with a weak D call TRBD1 (5 bases). V was cut by 7 bases and J by 6 bases, with 13 bases left in between. Looked up from germline, CDR1 is LNHDA and CDR2 is SQIVND (reference sequence). The CDR3 has 13 amino acids. The CDR3 DNA, read in part, is TGTGCCAGTACCATCGGGGGGTTTCAGCCC. It yields the protein CASTIGGFQP. The full CDR3 is CASTIGGFQPQHF.

This clone has a count of ten or more. The sequence runs out 3 residues before the end of the CDR3; the remainder is reconstructed from the germline J gene. This sequence joins TRBV7-9 and TRBJ2-5; TRBD2 might be the D (5 bases). The germline gives CDR1 SEHNR, CDR2 FQNEAQ (reference sequence). The length of the CDR3 is 14 residues. The ends were cut back, 5 bases at V and 2 bases at J, with 12 bases in the middle. Partial CDR3 DNA: TGTGCCAGCAGCCGTTCGGGGAATCAAGAGACC. Translating gives CASSRSGNQET. The full CDR3 protein reads CASSRSGNQETQYF.